This T cell receptor (beta chain) was observed in a study of blood T cell repertoires in COVID-19. About the research overall: Spain, Italy and the United States supplied samples that represented acute and convalescent COVID-19. PBMCs, B-cell-depleted T cells, or T cells provided the cDNA or gDNA that made up the material.

Germline V gives CDR1 SGHRS, CDR2 YFSETQ. The CDR3 extends over 16 amino acids. V was cut by 3 bases and J by 1 base, with 16 bases left in between. Original analysis: Using reference gene primer amplification, nucleated cell counts were estimated. Method: immunoSEQ multiplex PCR; TCRdb's copy keeps in-frame clones and lacks some. The D gene and trimming were derived from the DNA, and the V and J assignments and clone size from that table. Among roughly 260,000 clones listed, about nine tenths were seen once. The chain is built from TRBV5-1 and TRBJ1-1; a possible D gene is TRBD1 (5 bases). The sample taken for sequencing was peripheral blood. This receptor was obtained from a woman aged 45 to 65 who had recovered from COVID-19. CDR3 loop: CASSSLQGRENTEAFF. Written as DNA, the CDR3 is TGCGCCAGCAGCTCCTTGCAGGGTAGAGAGAACACTGAAGCTTTCTTT.